Given below is one T cell receptor beta chain in context. Its cognate antigen is unknown. Mismatch with germline at one junction end may stem from a read error. A multiplex PCR was run with 60 Vbeta primers and 13 Jbeta primers. Clones were sequenced by immunoSEQ multiplex PCR, and TCRdb holds only the in-frame ones, with some missing. In total, the table holds roughly 80,000 clones. These data belong to a study of cytomegalovirus exposure and HLA in healthy donors. Study-wide findings and caveats: TCR beta V- and J-gene trimming, according to a later analysis, was linked to a missense DCLRE1C variant. Clonal expansion was found to be greater in HLA-associated TCR beta chains than in equally common others in a later analysis. The study carried out a later analysis of TCR beta sequences. It associated some 18,000 of them with specific HLA alleles at a false discovery rate of 0.05. Data from an earlier analysis indicated that most TCR beta V segments were productive either about 87% or about 30% of the time.

The CDR3 is 13 residues long. The germline V gene encodes CDR1 ENHRY and CDR2 SYGVKD. Sequenced input: PBMCs. This rearrangement joins TRBV10-3 to TRBJ1-3; weak D call: TRBD1 (5 bases). The sequence was obtained from a woman between 25 and 40 years old in good health and CMV-seronegative. The CDR3 bases are TGTGCCAGCAGTACAGGTTCAGGAAACACCATATATTTT. Translating gives CASSTGSGNTIYF.